These T cell receptor beta chains were read from a single sample in a study of T-cell memory formation after mild COVID-19. TCRdb redid the calling of the 5' RACE reads with MiXCR, one entry per CDR3 protein. The data hold a few hundred thousand distinct CDR3 sequences, with more than 20% observed a single time. Material: PBMCs or a T cell subset sorted from them (not recorded which). The receptors here all came from a man aged 18 to 30 who had mild COVID-19 (a few samples of this study predate the infection). Cell type and time point are not known. The CDR3 runs from the conserved cysteine through the conserved F or W. The D gene is left open where the match is weak. Some rows mark clone size as missing; the rest say once, few, many or name a class of expanded clone.

abundance: few; j_gene: TRBJ1-5; d_gene: .; v_gene: TRBV7-9; CDR3aa: CASTRDGNQPQHF; CDR3nt: TGTGCCAGCACCCGGGACGGCAATCAGCCCCAGCATTTT
abundance: few; j_gene: TRBJ1-2; d_gene: TRBD1; v_gene: TRBV6-4; CDR3aa: CASSDGTGGYGYTF; CDR3nt: TGTGCCAGCAGTGACGGGACAGGGGGCTATGGCTACACCTTC
abundance: few; j_gene: TRBJ2-3; d_gene: .; v_gene: TRBV5-1; CDR3aa: CASTVASSTDTQYF; CDR3nt: TGCGCCAGCACGGTAGCCTCCAGCACAGATACGCAGTATTTT
abundance: few; j_gene: TRBJ2-3; d_gene: .; v_gene: TRBV29-1; CDR3aa: CSVGEETDTQYF; CDR3nt: TGCAGCGTCGGCGAGGAGACAGATACGCAGTATTTT
abundance: few; j_gene: TRBJ2-4; d_gene: TRBD1; v_gene: TRBV15; CDR3aa: CATSRDPGQGNIQYF; CDR3nt: TGTGCCACCAGCAGAGATCCGGGACAGGGAAACATTCAGTACTTC
abundance: many; j_gene: TRBJ1-1; d_gene: .; v_gene: TRBV5-1; CDR3aa: CASGLGRAGRDTEAFF; CDR3nt: TGCGCCAGCGGCCTTGGCCGGGCGGGACGGGACACTGAAGCTTTCTTT
abundance: .; j_gene: TRBJ1-2; d_gene: TRBD1; v_gene: TRBV4-3; CDR3aa: CASSQDFRAGQGYGYTF; CDR3nt: TGCGCCAGCAGCCAAGATTTCCGAGCGGGACAGGGGTATGGCTACACCTTC
abundance: many; j_gene: TRBJ1-5; d_gene: .; v_gene: TRBV9; CDR3aa: CASSPRAGINSPQHF; CDR3nt: TGTGCCAGCAGCCCAAGGGCAGGGATTAACTCGCCCCAGCATTTT
abundance: .; j_gene: TRBJ2-5; d_gene: .; v_gene: TRBV12-3/TRBV12-4; CDR3aa: CASADPRGQETQYF; CDR3nt: TGTGCCAGCGCCGACCCAAGGGGGCAAGAGACCCAGTACTTC
abundance: .; j_gene: TRBJ2-1; d_gene: .; v_gene: TRBV27; CDR3aa: CASSLLGEAKFF; CDR3nt: TGTGCCAGCAGTTTACTCGGCGAGGCTAAGTTCTTC
abundance: .; j_gene: TRBJ2-2; d_gene: TRBD1; v_gene: TRBV6-2/TRBV6-3; CDR3aa: CASTPDRGRTGELFF; CDR3nt: TGTGCCAGCACCCCAGACAGGGGGCGTACCGGGGAGCTGTTTTTT
abundance: few; j_gene: TRBJ1-5; d_gene: .; v_gene: TRBV27; CDR3aa: CASSRAGQPQHF; CDR3nt: TGTGCCAGCAGTCGCGCAGGTCAGCCCCAGCATTTT
abundance: few; j_gene: TRBJ2-1; d_gene: .; v_gene: TRBV7-7; CDR3aa: CASSPDGYNEQFF; CDR3nt: TGTGCCAGCAGCCCGGACGGCTACAATGAGCAGTTCTTC
abundance: few; j_gene: TRBJ2-1; d_gene: .; v_gene: TRBV5-5; CDR3aa: CASSLEGTQYNEQFF; CDR3nt: TGTGCCAGCAGCTTGGAAGGGACGCAGTACAATGAGCAGTTCTTC
abundance: many; j_gene: TRBJ2-5; d_gene: .; v_gene: TRBV6-5; CDR3aa: CASSYGGGETQYF; CDR3nt: TGTGCCAGCAGTTACGGCGGGGGCGAGACCCAGTACTTC
abundance: .; j_gene: TRBJ1-4; d_gene: .; v_gene: TRBV6-5; CDR3aa: CASSYGDFSGTNEKLFF; CDR3nt: TGTGCCAGCAGTTACGGGGACTTCTCAGGAACTAATGAAAAACTGTTTTTT
abundance: .; j_gene: TRBJ2-7; d_gene: .; v_gene: TRBV3-1; CDR3aa: CASSRTTIIYEQYF; CDR3nt: TGTGCCAGCAGCCGGACTACGATTATTTACGAGCAGTACTTC
abundance: .; j_gene: TRBJ2-6; d_gene: .; v_gene: TRBV4-1; CDR3aa: CASSPNRASGANVLTF; CDR3nt: TGCGCCAGCAGCCCGAACAGGGCCTCTGGGGCCAACGTCCTGACTTTC
abundance: .; j_gene: TRBJ1-1; d_gene: TRBD1; v_gene: TRBV12-3/TRBV12-4; CDR3aa: CASSPTGQRLVEAFF; CDR3nt: TGTGCCAGCAGTCCTACGGGACAGAGACTAGTTGAAGCTTTCTTT
abundance: .; j_gene: TRBJ2-2; d_gene: .; v_gene: TRBV7-9; CDR3aa: CASREGAGELFF; CDR3nt: TGTGCCAGCAGAGAGGGGGCCGGGGAGCTGTTTTTT
abundance: few; j_gene: TRBJ2-2; d_gene: .; v_gene: TRBV7-2; CDR3aa: CASSFLFPGVNGELFF; CDR3nt: TGTGCCAGCAGCTTCCTCTTCCCAGGGGTTAACGGGGAGCTGTTTTTT
abundance: few; j_gene: TRBJ2-1; d_gene: .; v_gene: TRBV12-3/TRBV12-4; CDR3aa: CASSYLDSDNEQFF; CDR3nt: TGTGCCAGCAGTTACTTGGACAGTGACAATGAGCAGTTCTTC
abundance: few; j_gene: TRBJ2-3; d_gene: .; v_gene: TRBV5-1; CDR3aa: CASTPTGVTDTQYF; CDR3nt: TGCGCCAGCACCCCGACGGGGGTTACAGATACGCAGTATTTT
abundance: .; j_gene: TRBJ2-1; d_gene: TRBD1; v_gene: TRBV4-3; CDR3aa: CASSQDGDRDNEQFF; CDR3nt: TGCGCCAGCAGCCAAGACGGGGACAGGGACAATGAGCAGTTCTTC
abundance: few; j_gene: TRBJ1-1; d_gene: .; v_gene: TRBV5-1; CDR3aa: CASSLEGSRNTEAFF; CDR3nt: TGCGCCAGCAGCTTGGAGGGCAGTAGAAACACTGAAGCTTTCTTT
abundance: .; j_gene: TRBJ2-3; d_gene: .; v_gene: TRBV12-3/TRBV12-4; CDR3aa: CASSSHDSGRTDTQYF; CDR3nt: TGTGCCAGCAGTTCACACGATAGCGGACGCACAGATACGCAGTATTTT
abundance: few; j_gene: TRBJ1-2; d_gene: .; v_gene: TRBV6-6; CDR3aa: CASSYSALSYGYTF; CDR3nt: TGTGCCAGCAGTTACTCGGCCCTAAGCTATGGCTACACCTTC
abundance: .; j_gene: TRBJ2-1; d_gene: .; v_gene: TRBV9; CDR3aa: CASSVATLPYNEQFF; CDR3nt: TGTGCCAGCAGCGTAGCGACCCTCCCCTACAATGAGCAGTTCTTC
abundance: many; j_gene: TRBJ2-1; d_gene: .; v_gene: TRBV5-6; CDR3aa: CASSLRDYALRAFF; CDR3nt: TGTGCCAGCAGCTTGAGGGATTATGCCCTAAGAGCGTTCTTC
abundance: .; j_gene: TRBJ1-2; d_gene: .; v_gene: TRBV6-5; CDR3aa: CASSYSTGRGYGYTF; CDR3nt: TGTGCCAGCAGTTACTCCACAGGTCGGGGCTATGGCTACACCTTC
abundance: .; j_gene: TRBJ1-5; d_gene: TRBD1; v_gene: TRBV10-3; CDR3aa: CAISERGTGVEPQHF; CDR3nt: TGTGCCATCAGTGAGAGGGGGACAGGGGTTGAGCCCCAGCATTTT
abundance: many; j_gene: TRBJ2-2; d_gene: .; v_gene: TRBV3-1; CDR3aa: CASSQDGYTGELFF; CDR3nt: TGTGCCAGCAGCCAGGACGGGTACACCGGGGAGCTGTTTTTT
abundance: few; j_gene: TRBJ2-3; d_gene: .; v_gene: TRBV12-3/TRBV12-4; CDR3aa: CASSFFQDTQYF; CDR3nt: TGTGCCAGCAGTTTTTTTCAGGATACGCAGTATTTT
abundance: few; j_gene: TRBJ2-3; d_gene: .; v_gene: TRBV6-1; CDR3aa: CASSGRGIRADTQYF; CDR3nt: TGTGCCAGCAGTGGACGGGGGATACGGGCAGATACGCAGTATTTT
abundance: .; j_gene: TRBJ2-1; d_gene: TRBD2; v_gene: TRBV7-3; CDR3aa: CASSPPLAGYNEQFF; CDR3nt: TGTGCCAGCAGCCCCCCGCTAGCGGGGTACAATGAGCAGTTCTTC
abundance: .; j_gene: TRBJ2-1; d_gene: TRBD2; v_gene: TRBV6-2/TRBV6-3; CDR3aa: CASAGDDGNYNEQFF; CDR3nt: TGTGCCTCAGCGGGGGACGACGGAAATTACAATGAGCAGTTCTTC
abundance: .; j_gene: TRBJ2-5; d_gene: .; v_gene: TRBV7-2; CDR3aa: CASSALGGYQETQYF; CDR3nt: TGTGCCAGCAGCGCACTAGGGGGGTACCAAGAGACCCAGTACTTC
abundance: few; j_gene: TRBJ2-1; d_gene: .; v_gene: TRBV27; CDR3aa: CASSSVTYNEQFF; CDR3nt: TGTGCCAGCAGTTCCGTGACCTACAATGAGCAGTTCTTC
abundance: many; j_gene: TRBJ2-3; d_gene: .; v_gene: TRBV20-1; CDR3aa: CSARDPVGYADTQYF; CDR3nt: TGCAGTGCTAGAGATCCGGTTGGGTACGCAGATACGCAGTATTTT
abundance: few; j_gene: TRBJ2-3; d_gene: TRBD2; v_gene: TRBV5-1; CDR3aa: CASVAGDKSTDTQYF; CDR3nt: TGCGCCAGCGTAGCGGGGGATAAAAGCACAGATACGCAGTATTTT
abundance: few; j_gene: TRBJ1-5; d_gene: .; v_gene: TRBV12-3/TRBV12-4; CDR3aa: CASSTGTLNQPQHF; CDR3nt: TGTGCCAGCAGCACCGGGACCCTGAATCAGCCCCAGCATTTT
abundance: few; j_gene: TRBJ2-5; d_gene: TRBD2; v_gene: TRBV7-2; CDR3aa: CASSVQRGAWETQYF; CDR3nt: TGTGCCAGCAGCGTACAGCGGGGGGCGTGGGAGACCCAGTACTTC
abundance: .; j_gene: TRBJ2-2; d_gene: .; v_gene: TRBV6-2/TRBV6-3; CDR3aa: CASKWGSAGELFF; CDR3nt: TGTGCCAGCAAATGGGGTTCCGCCGGGGAGCTGTTTTTT
abundance: few; j_gene: TRBJ1-1; d_gene: .; v_gene: TRBV20-1; CDR3aa: CSARDPRRNTEAFF; CDR3nt: TGCAGTGCTAGAGATCCCAGGCGGAACACTGAAGCTTTCTTT
abundance: many; j_gene: TRBJ2-1; d_gene: TRBD2; v_gene: TRBV11-2; CDR3aa: CASSDSGGAHEQFF; CDR3nt: TGTGCCAGCAGCGACAGCGGGGGGGCCCATGAGCAGTTCTTC
abundance: many; j_gene: TRBJ2-5; d_gene: TRBD1; v_gene: TRBV7-2; CDR3aa: CASTTGRSATQYF; CDR3nt: TGTGCCTCCACGACAGGGCGGTCAGCGACCCAGTACTTC
abundance: .; j_gene: TRBJ2-5; d_gene: .; v_gene: TRBV7-2; CDR3aa: CASSYRGRSPVTQYF; CDR3nt: TGTGCCAGCAGCTACCGAGGGCGCTCCCCGGTAACCCAGTACTTC
abundance: .; j_gene: TRBJ1-1; d_gene: .; v_gene: TRBV9; CDR3aa: CASSVGGFHLNTEAFF; CDR3nt: TGTGCCAGCAGCGTAGGGGGCTTTCATTTGAACACTGAAGCTTTCTTT
abundance: .; j_gene: TRBJ2-3; d_gene: TRBD2; v_gene: TRBV6-2/TRBV6-3; CDR3aa: CASSYWLAADTQYF; CDR3nt: TGTGCCAGCAGTTACTGGCTAGCGGCAGATACGCAGTATTTT
abundance: few; j_gene: TRBJ2-5; d_gene: .; v_gene: TRBV7-9; CDR3aa: CASSFSGTQYF; CDR3nt: TGTGCCAGCAGCTTTTCAGGGACCCAGTACTTC
abundance: .; j_gene: TRBJ1-5; d_gene: .; v_gene: TRBV18; CDR3aa: CASSPTGSGNQPQHF; CDR3nt: TGTGCCAGCTCGCCCACAGGGAGTGGCAATCAGCCCCAGCATTTT
abundance: many; j_gene: TRBJ2-1; d_gene: TRBD2; v_gene: TRBV5-1; CDR3aa: CASSSGTSGYNEQFF; CDR3nt: TGCGCCAGCAGCTCGGGGACTAGCGGTTACAATGAGCAGTTCTTC
abundance: many; j_gene: TRBJ2-7; d_gene: TRBD1; v_gene: TRBV4-3; CDR3aa: CASSQGQGDYEQYF; CDR3nt: TGCGCCAGCAGCCAAGGACAGGGAGATTACGAGCAGTACTTC
abundance: .; j_gene: TRBJ1-2; d_gene: .; v_gene: TRBV19; CDR3aa: CASSPRPGSNYGYTF; CDR3nt: TGTGCCAGTAGTCCGAGGCCAGGGTCTAACTATGGCTACACCTTC
abundance: few; j_gene: TRBJ2-2; d_gene: TRBD1; v_gene: TRBV4-3; CDR3aa: CASSQEPPDRAGELFF; CDR3nt: TGCGCCAGCAGCCAAGAACCCCCTGACAGGGCCGGGGAGCTGTTTTTT